What follows are 20 T cell receptor beta chains derived from one specimen sequenced in a study of T cells in Graves' hyperthyroidism and ophthalmopathy. Amplified TCR beta CDR3 regions derived from RNA transcripts. First-round RT-PCR of the TCR CDR3 relied on the HTBI primer set. TCRdb redid the calling of the multiplex PCR reads with MiXCR, one entry per CDR3 protein. This table holds 660,000 or so distinct CDR3 sequences, less than 25% found once. The specimen was blood. The receptors originated from a young man with Graves' ophthalmopathy.

The rearrangement joins TRBV25-1 to TRBJ2-7; TRBD1 agrees at 7 bases. Germline V gives CDR1 MGHDK, CDR2 SYGVNS. V was pared by 2 bases and J by 2 bases, with 3 bases of the junction left unmatched. There are 14 residues in the CDR3. The CDR3: CASSEEGQPYEQYF. As DNA, the CDR3 is TGTGCCAGCAGTGAAGAGGGACAGCCCTACGAGCAGTACTTC.

The rearrangement joins TRBV27 to TRBJ2-3, with TRBD2 identical over 8 bases. This CDR3 is 14 amino acids long. CDR1 is MNHEY, CDR2 SMNVEV, per germline (reference sequence). Trimming at V came to 8 bases and at J to 4 bases, leaving 8 bases not matched to a gene. The CDR3 is CASRRLAIADTQYF. The CDR3 DNA sequence: TGTGCCAGCCGAAGACTAGCGATTGCAGATACGCAGTATTTT.

Only a few counts were recorded for this clonotype. The chain combines TRBV15 with TRBJ2-7; D call uncertain. With 4 bases removed from V and 1 base from J, the gap between germline ends came to 8 bases. Germline CDR1 is LNHNV and CDR2 is YYDKDF (reference sequence). This CDR3 region has 13 residues. CDR3 nucleotide sequence: TGTGCCACCAGCACCCGTACTTCCTACGAGCAGTACTTC. Protein: CATSTRTSYEQYF.

This clonotype was found a few times. The chain employs TRBV28 and TRBJ2-1, with no clear D. V lost 6 bases to trimming and J lost 0 bases, with 12 bases between them. This CDR3 spans 15 amino acids. CDR1 and CDR2 from the germline V gene are MDHEN and SYDVKM. CDR3 sequence: CASRPGGRSYNEQFF. The CDR3 DNA reads TGTGCCAGCAGACCCGGCGGTCGCTCCTACAATGAGCAGTTCTTC.

In its sample, this clonotype was seen once. This chain uses TRBV18 with TRBJ2-1; 9 nucleotides agree with TRBD1. This CDR3 is 15 amino acids long. CDR1 is KGHSH, CDR2 LQKENI, per germline. Trimming cost V 3 bases and J 6 bases; bases outside gene matches: 6. This CDR3 is CASSPSGTGINEQFF. The CDR3 nucleotides are TGTGCCAGCTCACCCTCCGGGACAGGGATCAATGAGCAGTTCTTC.

Points on this clonotype: A much larger clone differs from this one at a single base, so this may be a read error. The J gene is TRBJ2-7, the V gene TRBV11-3; D gene ambiguous. Trimming removed 1 base from V and 4 bases from J, with 14 bases in between. The CDR3 sequence is 15 residues long. The germline V gene has CDR1 SGHNT and CDR2 YENEEA. The CDR3: CASSLGVGGHYEQYF. CDR3 coding DNA: TGTGCCAGCAGCTTAGGGGTTGGCGGCCATTACGAGCAGTACTTC.

There are many counts of this clonotype. J is TRBJ2-1 and V is TRBV20-1; D remains ambiguous. The CDR3 covers 10 residues. Germline V gene data show CDR1 as DFQATT and CDR2 as SNEGSKA (reference sequence). V was trimmed by 4 bases and J by 4 bases, leaving 2 bases between them. CDR3 bases: TGCAGTGCTATTTACAATGAGCAGTTCTTC. This translates into CSAIYNEQFF.

The chain has TRBV6-5 and TRBJ1-4; D is ambiguous. Trimming removed 2 bases from V and 12 bases from J, with 19 bases in between. Germline CDR1 is MNHEY and CDR2 is SVGAGI. The CDR3 is 15 amino acids. The CDR3 is CASSYVRGGGEELFF. The CDR3 coding sequence is TGTGCCAGCAGTTACGTCCGGGGAGGAGGAGAAGAACTGTTTTTT.

This clonotype occurred many times. Written as DNA, the CDR3 is TGTGCCAGCAGCCCATCGGCGAACACCGGGGAGCTGTTTTTT. Translation: CASSPSANTGELFF. The chain uses TRBV11-2 and TRBJ2-2, with D hard to call. The CDR3 loop spans 14 amino acids. Looked up from germline, CDR1 is SGHAT and CDR2 is FQNNGV. The V and J ends lost 5 bases and 0 bases respectively, with 7 bases between them.

Points on this clonotype: Since a much larger clone is just one base distant, this may be a read error. This sequence joins TRBV7-2 and TRBJ2-3; D is perhaps TRBD2 (5 bases). Trimming took off 4 bases at V and 6 bases at J, with 14 bases between the two ends. Germline loops: CDR1 SGHTA, CDR2 FQGNSA. The CDR3 contains 14 residues. CDR3 nucleotide sequence: TGTGCCAGCAGCTCCAGCGGAGGCCCCGATACGCAGTATTTT. Protein sequence: CASSSSGGPDTQYF.

This clonotype was observed a handful of times. The V and J genes are TRBV20-1 and TRBJ1-4, with D tentatively TRBD1 (5 bases). CDR3 size: 13 residues. The V gene lost 5 bases and the J gene lost 7 bases, with 14 bases spanning the gap. CDR1 and CDR2 (germline): DFQATT, SNEGSKA (reference sequence). CDR3: CSAPGPAGEKLFF. CDR3 DNA: TGCAGTGCTCCGGGGCCGGCCGGTGAAAAACTGTTTTTT.

This clonotype was recorded at least ten times. This chain joins TRBV5-1 and TRBJ1-1; D is unclear. The CDR3 contains 14 residues. Germline CDR1 SGHRS, CDR2 YFSETQ. Trimming removed 0 bases at V and 5 bases at J, with 11 bases between. The CDR3 sequence is CASSLAGDFTEAFF. As DNA, the CDR3 is TGCGCCAGCAGCTTGGCCGGAGATTTTACTGAAGCTTTCTTT. The full variable domain, rest sourced from reference TRBV5-1 and TRBJ1-1, is KAGVTQTPRYLIKTRGQQVTLSCSPISGHRSVSWYQQTPGQGLQFLFEYFSETQRNKGNFPGRFSGRQFSNSRSEMNVSTLELGDSALYLCASSLAGDFTEAFFGQGTRLTVV.

This clonotype was seen more than once but under ten times. The chain uses TRBV7-2 and TRBJ2-1, with D uncertain. Germline values: CDR1 SGHTA, CDR2 FQGNSA. The CDR3 has 12 amino acids. Deletions cut 5 bases from V and 3 bases from J, with 5 bases between. CDR3 DNA: TGTGCCAGCAGCGAGGACTACAATGAGCAGTTCTTC. Translated: CASSEDYNEQFF.

This clonotype has at least ten counts. V and J are TRBV6-6 and TRBJ1-2; D remains unclear. From germline, CDR1 is MNHNY and CDR2 SVGAGI (reference sequence). Trimming removed 0 bases from V and 0 bases from J, with 11 bases in between. The CDR3 totals 16 residues. The CDR3: CASSYSELLANYGYTF. CDR3 nucleotides: TGTGCCAGCAGTTACTCGGAACTTCTAGCTAACTATGGCTACACCTTC.

This clonotype was seen ten or more times. V is TRBV12-3 or TRBV12-4 and J is TRBJ1-2; D is unresolved. V gave up 5 bases and J gave up 2 bases, with 9 bases separating them. The CDR3 consists of 13 residues. The CDR3 sequence is CASSRTENYGYTF. CDR3 coding DNA: TGTGCCAGCAGTCGTACAGAGAACTATGGCTACACCTTC.

A few counts support this clonotype. CDR3 amino acids: CASSSGLAEALSDTQYF. CDR3 DNA: TGTGCCAGCAGCAGCGGACTAGCGGAAGCATTATCCGATACGCAGTATTTT. V is TRBV5-8 and J is TRBJ2-3; 10 bases line up with TRBD2. The CDR3 length is 17 residues. CDR1 and CDR2 from the germline V gene are SGHTS and YDEGEE. The V and J ends lost 4 bases and 6 bases, in that order; junction bases with no gene match: 14.

This clonotype is a singleton in its sample. The chain carries TRBV11-2 and TRBJ2-3, with 10 bases identical to TRBD2. Trimming at V came to 2 bases and at J to 6 bases, leaving 8 bases not matched to a gene. The CDR3 spans 16 residues. The V gene's germline CDR1 is SGHAT and CDR2 FQNNGV. DNA for the CDR3: TGTGCCAGCAGCTTAATCGCCCTAGCGGGAGTGGATACGCAGTATTTT. Protein: CASSLIALAGVDTQYF.

This clonotype was detected many times. The chain carries TRBV11-2 and TRBJ2-7; D perhaps matches TRBD2 (6 bases). The germline gives CDR1 SGHAT, CDR2 FQNNGV. The V and J ends lost 5 bases and 7 bases respectively, with 21 bases between them. The CDR3 runs to 15 residues. CDR3 DNA sequence: TGTGCCAGCAGCCCCCGGGATAGCGGTTTTTCTGAGCAGTACTTC. Residues: CASSPRDSGFSEQYF.

The chain employs TRBV4-1 and TRBJ2-1; D is possibly TRBD2 (5 bases). CDR1 MGHRA and CDR2 YSYEKL come from the germline V gene. CDR3 length: 17 residues. Trimming pared 0 bases from V and 4 bases from J, leaving 16 bases between. CDR3 bases: TGCGCCAGCAGCCAAGATTTAGTGGCGGGCCGTTACAATGAGCAGTTCTTC. This sequence encodes CASSQDLVAGRYNEQFF.

CDR3 DNA: TGTGCCAGCAGCTTAGTGGGCGGGGAGGGGGACTACGAGCAGTACTTC. It is translated as CASSLVGGEGDYEQYF. The genes are TRBV7-8 and TRBJ2-7; D may be TRBD2 (7 bases). Per germline, CDR1 SGHVS and CDR2 FQNEAQ. This CDR3 region has 16 residues. The ends were cut back, 1 base at V and 3 bases at J, with 16 bases in the middle.